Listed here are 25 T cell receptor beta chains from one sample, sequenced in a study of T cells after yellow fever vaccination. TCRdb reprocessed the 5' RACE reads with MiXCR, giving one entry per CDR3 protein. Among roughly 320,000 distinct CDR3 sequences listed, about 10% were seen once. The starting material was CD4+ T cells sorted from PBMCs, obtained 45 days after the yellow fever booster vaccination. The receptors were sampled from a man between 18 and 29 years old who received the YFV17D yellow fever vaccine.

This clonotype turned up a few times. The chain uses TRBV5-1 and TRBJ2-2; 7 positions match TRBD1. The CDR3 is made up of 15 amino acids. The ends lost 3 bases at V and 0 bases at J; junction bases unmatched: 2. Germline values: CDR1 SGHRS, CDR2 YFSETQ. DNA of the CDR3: TGCGCCAGCAGCTCTGGGACAGCGAACACCGGGGAGCTGTTTTTT. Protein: CASSSGTANTGELFF.

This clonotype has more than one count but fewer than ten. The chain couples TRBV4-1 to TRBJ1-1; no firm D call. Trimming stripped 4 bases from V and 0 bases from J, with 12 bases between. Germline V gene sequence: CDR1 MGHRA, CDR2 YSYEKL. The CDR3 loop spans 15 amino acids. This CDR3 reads CASSRAAGLNTEAFF. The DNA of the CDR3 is TGCGCCAGCAGCCGGGCAGCAGGACTGAACACTGAAGCTTTCTTT.

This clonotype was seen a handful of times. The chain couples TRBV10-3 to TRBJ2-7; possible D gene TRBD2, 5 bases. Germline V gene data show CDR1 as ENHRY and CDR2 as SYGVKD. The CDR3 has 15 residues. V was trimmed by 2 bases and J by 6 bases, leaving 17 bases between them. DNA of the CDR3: TGTGCCATCAGTGAGCCGGGATCACTTGCCTCCGAGCAGTACTTC. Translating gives CAISEPGSLASEQYF.

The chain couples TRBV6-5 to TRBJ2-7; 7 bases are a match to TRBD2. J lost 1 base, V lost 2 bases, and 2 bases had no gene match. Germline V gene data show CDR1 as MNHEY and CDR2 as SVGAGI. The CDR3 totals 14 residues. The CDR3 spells CASSYRRGSYEQYV. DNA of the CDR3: TGTGCCAGCAGTTACCGGCGGGGGTCCTACGAGCAGTACGTC.

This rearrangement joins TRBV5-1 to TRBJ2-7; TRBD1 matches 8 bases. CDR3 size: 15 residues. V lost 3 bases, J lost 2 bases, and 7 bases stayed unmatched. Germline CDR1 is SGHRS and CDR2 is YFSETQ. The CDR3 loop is CASSSPDRATYEQYF. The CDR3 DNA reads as TGCGCCAGCAGCTCACCGGACAGGGCTACCTACGAGCAGTACTTC.

The CDR3 here is CSAQTSGFTDTQYF. The DNA for the CDR3 is TGCAGTGCCCAGACTAGCGGGTTCACAGATACGCAGTATTTT. The chain joins TRBV20-1 to TRBJ2-3; TRBD2 matches at 10 bases. The V segment lost 6 bases and the J segment 2 bases; nucleotides outside the gene matches: 5. This CDR3 region has 14 residues. In germline, CDR1 is DFQATT, CDR2 SNEGSKA (reference sequence).

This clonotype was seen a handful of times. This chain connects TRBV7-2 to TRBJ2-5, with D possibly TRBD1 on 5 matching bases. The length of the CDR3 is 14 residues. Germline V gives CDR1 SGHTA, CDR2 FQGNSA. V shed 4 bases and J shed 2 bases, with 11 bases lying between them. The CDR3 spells CASSWQGRQETQYF. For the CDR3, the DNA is TGTGCCAGCAGCTGGCAGGGAAGACAAGAGACCCAGTACTTC. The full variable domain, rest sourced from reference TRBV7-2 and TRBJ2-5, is GAGVSQSPSNKVTEKGKDVELRCDPISGHTALYWYRQSLGQGLEFLIYFQGNSAPDKSGLPSDRFSAERTGGSVSTLTIQRTQQEDSAVYLCASSWQGRQETQYFGPGTRLLVL.

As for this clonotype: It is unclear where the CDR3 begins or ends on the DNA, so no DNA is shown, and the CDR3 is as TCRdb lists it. Here the CDR3 reads CASTSGAQSGYTF. This chain connects TRBV19 to TRBJ1-2; the listed D gene, TRBD1, was not tested against the DNA. Germline values: CDR1 LNHDA, CDR2 SQIVND (reference sequence). The CDR3 sequence runs 13 residues, both termini included.

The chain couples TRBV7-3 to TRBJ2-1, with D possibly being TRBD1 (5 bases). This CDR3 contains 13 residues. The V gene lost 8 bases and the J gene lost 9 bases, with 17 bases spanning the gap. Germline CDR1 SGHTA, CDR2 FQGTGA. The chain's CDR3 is CASRVNRFGEQFF. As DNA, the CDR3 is TGTGCCAGCCGGGTAAACAGGTTCGGTGAGCAGTTCTTC.

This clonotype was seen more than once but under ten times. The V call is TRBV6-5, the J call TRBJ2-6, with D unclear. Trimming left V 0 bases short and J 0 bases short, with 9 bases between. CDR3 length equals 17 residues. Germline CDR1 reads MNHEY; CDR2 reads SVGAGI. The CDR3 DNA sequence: TGTGCCAGCAGTTACTCCGGCCCTACCTCTGGGGCCAACGTCCTGACTTTC. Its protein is CASSYSGPTSGANVLTF.

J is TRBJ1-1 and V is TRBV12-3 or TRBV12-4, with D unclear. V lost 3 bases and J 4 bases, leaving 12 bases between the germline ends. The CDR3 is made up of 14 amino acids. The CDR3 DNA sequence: TGTGCCAGCAGTTTCCACCCACGCGGCACTGAAGCTTTCTTT. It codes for CASSFHPRGTEAFF.

Here the CDR3 reads CASSLDGTSGNTIYF. As DNA, the CDR3 is TGCGCCAGCAGCTTGGATGGGACCTCTGGAAACACCATATATTTT. This chain uses TRBV5-1 with TRBJ1-3; D possibly corresponds to TRBD1 (5 bases). There are 15 residues in the CDR3. The V end was cut by 0 bases, the J end by 0 bases, with 7 bases between. Germline CDR1 is SGHRS and CDR2 is YFSETQ. The full variable domain, completed using reference TRBV5-1 and TRBJ1-3, is KAGVTQTPRYLIKTRGQQVTLSCSPISGHRSVSWYQQTPGQGLQFLFEYFSETQRNKGNFPGRFSGRQFSNSRSEMNVSTLELGDSALYLCASSLDGTSGNTIYFGEGSWLTVV.

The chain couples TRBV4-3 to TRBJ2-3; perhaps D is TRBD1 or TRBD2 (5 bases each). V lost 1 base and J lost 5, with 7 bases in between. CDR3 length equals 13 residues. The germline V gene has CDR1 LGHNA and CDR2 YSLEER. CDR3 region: CASSQVGGDTQYF. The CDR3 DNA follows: TGCGCCAGCAGCCAAGTTGGGGGAGATACGCAGTATTTT.

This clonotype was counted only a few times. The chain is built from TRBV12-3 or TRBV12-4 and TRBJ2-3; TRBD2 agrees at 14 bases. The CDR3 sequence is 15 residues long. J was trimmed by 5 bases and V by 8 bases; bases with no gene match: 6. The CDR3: CASRLAGGSVDTQYF. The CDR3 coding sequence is TGTGCCAGCCGACTAGCGGGGGGGTCGGTAGATACGCAGTATTTT.

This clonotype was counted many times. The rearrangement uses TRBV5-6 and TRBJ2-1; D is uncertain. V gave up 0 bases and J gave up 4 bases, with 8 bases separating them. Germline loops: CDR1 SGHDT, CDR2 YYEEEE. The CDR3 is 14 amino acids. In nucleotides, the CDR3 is TGTGCCAGCAGCTTGGGGTACAGTTACAATGAGCAGTTCTTC. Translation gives CASSLGYSYNEQFF.

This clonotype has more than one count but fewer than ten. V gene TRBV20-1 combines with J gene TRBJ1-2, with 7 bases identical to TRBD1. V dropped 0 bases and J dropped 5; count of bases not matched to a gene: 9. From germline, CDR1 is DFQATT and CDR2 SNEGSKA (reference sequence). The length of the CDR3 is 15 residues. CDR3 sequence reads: CSARDSRTGDYGYTF. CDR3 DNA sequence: TGCAGTGCTAGAGATAGCCGAACAGGGGATTATGGCTACACCTTC.

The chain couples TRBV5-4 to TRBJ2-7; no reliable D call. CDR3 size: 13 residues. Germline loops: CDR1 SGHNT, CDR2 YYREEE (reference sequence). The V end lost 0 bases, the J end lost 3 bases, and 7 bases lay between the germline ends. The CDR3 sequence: CASSLVGGYEQYV. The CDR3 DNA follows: TGTGCCAGCAGCTTGGTGGGCGGCTACGAGCAGTACGTC.

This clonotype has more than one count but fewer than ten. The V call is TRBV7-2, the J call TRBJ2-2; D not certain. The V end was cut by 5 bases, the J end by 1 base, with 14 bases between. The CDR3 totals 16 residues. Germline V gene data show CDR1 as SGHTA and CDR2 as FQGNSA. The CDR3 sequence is CASSPHAPGNTGELFF. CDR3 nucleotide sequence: TGTGCCAGCAGCCCACACGCCCCAGGGAACACCGGGGAGCTGTTTTTT.

The CDR3 reads CASRRGGTSYNEQFF. The CDR3 bases are TGTGCCAGCAGGAGGGGGGGAACCTCCTACAATGAGCAGTTCTTC. The rearrangement links TRBV2 to TRBJ2-1; TRBD2 might be the D (7 bases). The CDR3 loop spans 15 amino acids. Trimming stripped 6 bases from V and 0 bases from J, with 12 bases between. CDR1 and CDR2 (germline): SNHLY, FYNNEI.

The CDR3 protein is CSARVAVANTGELFF. CDR3 nucleotides: TGCAGTGCTAGAGTTGCGGTCGCGAACACCGGGGAGCTGTTTTTT. The V gene is TRBV20-1, the J gene TRBJ2-2; D is unclear. V was shortened by 1 base and J by 0 bases, with 9 bases between the two germline ends. This CDR3 contains 15 residues. The V gene's germline CDR1 is DFQATT and CDR2 SNEGSKA (reference sequence).

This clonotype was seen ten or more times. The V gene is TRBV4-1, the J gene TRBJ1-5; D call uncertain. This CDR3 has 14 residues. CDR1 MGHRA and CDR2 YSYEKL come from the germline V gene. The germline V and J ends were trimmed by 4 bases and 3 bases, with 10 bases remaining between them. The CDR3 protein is CASSPQLANQPQHF. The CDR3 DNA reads TGCGCCAGCAGCCCTCAACTGGCCAATCAGCCCCAGCATTTT.

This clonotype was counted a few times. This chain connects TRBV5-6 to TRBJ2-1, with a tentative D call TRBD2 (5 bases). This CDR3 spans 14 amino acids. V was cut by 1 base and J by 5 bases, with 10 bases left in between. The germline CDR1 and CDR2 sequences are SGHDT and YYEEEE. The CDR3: CASSLRGRNNEQFF. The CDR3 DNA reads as TGTGCCAGCAGCTTGCGTGGGAGAAACAATGAGCAGTTCTTC.

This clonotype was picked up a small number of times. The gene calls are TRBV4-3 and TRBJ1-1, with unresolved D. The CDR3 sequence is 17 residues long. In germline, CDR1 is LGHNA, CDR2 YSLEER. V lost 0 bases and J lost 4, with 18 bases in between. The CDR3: CASSQDGSSPFFTEAFF. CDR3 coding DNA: TGCGCCAGCAGCCAAGATGGTAGCTCACCTTTCTTCACTGAAGCTTTCTTT.

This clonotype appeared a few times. Here the CDR3 DNA reads TGTGCTAGTGGTTTGCGGCGGTGGGGAGTGGGCTCCTACGAGCAGTACTTC. Protein product: CASGLRRWGVGSYEQYF. The rearrangement links TRBV12-5 to TRBJ2-7; possibly TRBD2 for D (5 bases). The CDR3 has 17 amino acids. Deletions cut 2 bases from V and 0 bases from J, with 17 bases between. The germline V gene encodes CDR1 LGHNT and CDR2 FRNRAP.

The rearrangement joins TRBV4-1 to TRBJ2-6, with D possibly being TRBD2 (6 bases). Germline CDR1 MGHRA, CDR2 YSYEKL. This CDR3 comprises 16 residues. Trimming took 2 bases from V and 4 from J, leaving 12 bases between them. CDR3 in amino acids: CASSQSGGMGANVLTF. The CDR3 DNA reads TGCGCCAGCAGCCAATCAGGCGGGATGGGGGCCAACGTCCTGACTTTC.